This is a list of T cell receptor beta chains from one sample in a study of T cells after yellow fever vaccination. TCRdb redid the calling of the 5' RACE reads with MiXCR, one entry per CDR3 protein. The data hold under 200,000 distinct CDR3 sequences, with approximately 10% observed a single time. This specimen consisted of CD8+ T cells sorted from PBMCs, obtained 15 days after the yellow fever booster vaccination. All receptors come from a man younger than 35 who received the YFV17D yellow fever vaccine. CDR3s include the opening cysteine and the closing phenylalanine or tryptophan. Each record gives: J gene, V gene, D gene, clone size, CDR3 DNA, CDR3 protein. A D gene is named only where the DNA matches it firmly. Part of the rows lack a size; the others show once, few, many or a class for expanded clones.

j_call: TRBJ2-3
v_call: TRBV3-1
d_call: .
clone_size: .
cdr3_nt: TGTGCCAGCAGCGCGAGGGGAGTTGGCACAGATACGCAGTATTTT
cdr3_aa: CASSARGVGTDTQYF

j_call: TRBJ2-3
v_call: TRBV7-2
d_call: .
clone_size: few
cdr3_nt: TGTGCCAGCAGCTTAGGCGGTGAGGCAGATACGCAGTATTTT
cdr3_aa: CASSLGGEADTQYF

j_call: TRBJ2-2
v_call: TRBV15
d_call: .
clone_size: few
cdr3_nt: TGTGCCACCCAAAAGGGACTGTCGAACACCGGGGAGCTGTTTTTT
cdr3_aa: CATQKGLSNTGELFF

j_call: TRBJ2-1
v_call: TRBV15
d_call: .
clone_size: .
cdr3_nt: TGTGCCACCAGCAGAGACAGGGAAATAAGTGAGCAGTTCTTC
cdr3_aa: CATSRDREISEQFF

j_call: TRBJ2-5
v_call: TRBV7-3
d_call: TRBD1
clone_size: .
cdr3_nt: TGTGCCAGCAGCGCTACAGGGGGCGCAATGGAGACCCAGTACTTC
cdr3_aa: CASSATGGAMETQYF

j_call: TRBJ2-1
v_call: TRBV7-9
d_call: TRBD1
clone_size: .
cdr3_nt: TGTGCCAGCAGCTTAGTTGGACAGGGTTCCGCCTTCAATGAGCAGTTCTTC
cdr3_aa: CASSLVGQGSAFNEQFF

j_call: TRBJ1-1
v_call: TRBV15
d_call: TRBD1
clone_size: .
cdr3_nt: TGTGCCACCAGCAGATCGGACAGGGCGAACACTGAAGCTTTCTTT
cdr3_aa: CATSRSDRANTEAFF

j_call: TRBJ2-3
v_call: TRBV20-1
d_call: TRBD1
clone_size: few
cdr3_nt: TGCAGTGCGTCCGGTGGGGGACAGGGCCCAGATACGCAGTATTTT
cdr3_aa: CSASGGGQGPDTQYF

j_call: TRBJ2-2
v_call: TRBV4-3
d_call: TRBD2
clone_size: .
cdr3_nt: TGCGCCAGCAGCCAAGAAGCGCCGAGCGGGGGGGCTACCGGGGAGCTGTTTTTT
cdr3_aa: CASSQEAPSGGATGELFF

j_call: TRBJ2-3
v_call: TRBV7-8
d_call: .
clone_size: many
cdr3_nt: TGTGCCAGCAGCTCAGGGACATCCAACACAGATACGCAGTATTTT
cdr3_aa: CASSSGTSNTDTQYF

j_call: TRBJ2-7
v_call: TRBV7-9
d_call: TRBD1
clone_size: .
cdr3_nt: TGTGCCAGCAGCTCTCAGGACAGGCCATCCTACGAGCAGTACTTC
cdr3_aa: CASSSQDRPSYEQYF

j_call: TRBJ2-1
v_call: TRBV3-1
d_call: .
clone_size: few
cdr3_nt: TGTGCCAGCAGCCAAGAGGGTAAAGACTACAATGAGCAGTTCTTC
cdr3_aa: CASSQEGKDYNEQFF

j_call: TRBJ2-5
v_call: TRBV7-9
d_call: .
clone_size: .
cdr3_nt: TGTGCCAGCAGCTTTTTTCCCACAGGGTACCAAGAGACCCAGTACTTC
cdr3_aa: CASSFFPTGYQETQYF

j_call: TRBJ1-1
v_call: TRBV2
d_call: .
clone_size: few
cdr3_nt: TGTGCCAGCAGTGAAAGTTCGGGGTATAATGAAGCTTTCTTT
cdr3_aa: CASSESSGYNEAFF

j_call: TRBJ2-2
v_call: TRBV28
d_call: .
clone_size: few
cdr3_nt: TGTGCCAGCAGTTTACGGACCGGCCCCAAGCGCGACACCGGGGAGCTGTTTTTT
cdr3_aa: CASSLRTGPKRDTGELFF

j_call: TRBJ2-5
v_call: TRBV20-1
d_call: TRBD2
clone_size: .
cdr3_nt: TGCAGTGCGCCGGGGGGGCAGGGGAGAGAGACCCAGTACTTC
cdr3_aa: CSAPGGQGRETQYF